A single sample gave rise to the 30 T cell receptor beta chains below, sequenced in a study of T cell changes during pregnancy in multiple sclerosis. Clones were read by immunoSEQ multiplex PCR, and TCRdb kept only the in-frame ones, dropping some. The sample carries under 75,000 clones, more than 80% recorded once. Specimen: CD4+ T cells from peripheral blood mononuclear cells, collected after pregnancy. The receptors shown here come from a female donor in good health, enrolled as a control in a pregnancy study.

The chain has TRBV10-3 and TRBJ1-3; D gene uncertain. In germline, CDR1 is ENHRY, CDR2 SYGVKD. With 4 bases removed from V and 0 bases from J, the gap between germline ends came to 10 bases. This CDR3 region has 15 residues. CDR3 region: CAISGSLSSGNTIYF. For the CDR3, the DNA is TGTGCCATCAGTGGGAGTTTATCCTCTGGAAACACCATATATTTT.

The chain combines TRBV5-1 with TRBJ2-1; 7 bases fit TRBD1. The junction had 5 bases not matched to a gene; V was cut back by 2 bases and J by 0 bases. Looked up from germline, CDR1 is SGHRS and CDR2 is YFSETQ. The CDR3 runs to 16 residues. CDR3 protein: CASSLGAGGSYNEQFF. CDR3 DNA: TGCGCCAGCAGCTTAGGGGCAGGGGGCTCCTACAATGAGCAGTTCTTC. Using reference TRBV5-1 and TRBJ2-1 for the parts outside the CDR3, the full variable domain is KAGVTQTPRYLIKTRGQQVTLSCSPISGHRSVSWYQQTPGQGLQFLFEYFSETQRNKGNFPGRFSGRQFSNSRSEMNVSTLELGDSALYLCASSLGAGGSYNEQFFGPGTRLTVL.

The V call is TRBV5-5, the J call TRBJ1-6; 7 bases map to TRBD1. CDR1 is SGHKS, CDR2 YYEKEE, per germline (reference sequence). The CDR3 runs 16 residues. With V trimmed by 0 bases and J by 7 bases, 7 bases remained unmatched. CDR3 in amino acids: CASSLGQGIENSPLHF. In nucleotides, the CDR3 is TGTGCCAGCAGCTTGGGACAGGGAATTGAGAATTCACCCCTCCACTTT.

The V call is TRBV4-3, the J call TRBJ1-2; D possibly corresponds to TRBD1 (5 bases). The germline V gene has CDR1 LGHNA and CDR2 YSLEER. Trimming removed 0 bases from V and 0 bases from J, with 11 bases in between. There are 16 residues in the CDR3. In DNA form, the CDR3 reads TGCGCCAGCAGCCAAGAGTTAAACAGGCCTAACTATGGCTACACCTTC. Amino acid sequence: CASSQELNRPNYGYTF.

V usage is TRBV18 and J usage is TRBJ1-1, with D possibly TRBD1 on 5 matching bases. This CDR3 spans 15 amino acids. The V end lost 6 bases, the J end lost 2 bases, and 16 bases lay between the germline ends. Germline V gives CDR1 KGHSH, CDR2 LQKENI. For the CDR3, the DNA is TGTGCCAGCTCTCTAGAAGGGGTATTAAACACTGAAGCTTTCTTT. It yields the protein CASSLEGVLNTEAFF.

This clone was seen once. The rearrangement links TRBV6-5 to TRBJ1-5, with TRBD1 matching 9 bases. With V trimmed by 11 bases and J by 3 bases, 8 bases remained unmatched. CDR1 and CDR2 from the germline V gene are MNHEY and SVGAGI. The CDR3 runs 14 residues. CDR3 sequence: CARTTGGDNQPQHF. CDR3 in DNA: TGTGCCCGGACGACAGGGGGAGACAATCAGCCCCAGCATTTT.

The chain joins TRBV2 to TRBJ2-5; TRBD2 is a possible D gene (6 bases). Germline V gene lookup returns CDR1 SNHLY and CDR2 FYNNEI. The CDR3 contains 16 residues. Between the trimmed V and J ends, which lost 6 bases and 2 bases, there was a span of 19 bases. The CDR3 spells CASSLEVAGHQETQYF. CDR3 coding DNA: TGTGCCAGCAGCCTCGAGGTGGCGGGGCATCAAGAGACCCAGTACTTC.

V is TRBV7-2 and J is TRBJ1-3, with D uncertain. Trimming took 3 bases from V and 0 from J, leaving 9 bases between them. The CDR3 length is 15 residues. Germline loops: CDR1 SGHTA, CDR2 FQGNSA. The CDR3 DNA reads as TGTGCCAGCAGCTTTCGGGGTAGCTCTGGAAACACCATATATTTT. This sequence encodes CASSFRGSSGNTIYF.

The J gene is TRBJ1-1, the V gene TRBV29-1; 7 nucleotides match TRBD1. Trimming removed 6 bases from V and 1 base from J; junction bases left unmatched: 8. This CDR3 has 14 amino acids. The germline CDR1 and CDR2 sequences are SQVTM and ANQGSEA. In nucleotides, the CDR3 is TGCAGCGTCCAGGTGACAGGGAAGAACACTGAAGCTTTCTTT. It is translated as CSVQVTGKNTEAFF.

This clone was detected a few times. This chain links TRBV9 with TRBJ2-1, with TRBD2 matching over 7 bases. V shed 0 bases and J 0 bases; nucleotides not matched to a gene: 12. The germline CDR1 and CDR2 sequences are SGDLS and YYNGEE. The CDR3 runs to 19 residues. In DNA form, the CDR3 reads TGTGCCAGCAGCGTAGTATCCGGGGGGTCCTACTACTCCTACAATGAGCAGTTCTTC. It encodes CASSVVSGGSYYSYNEQFF.

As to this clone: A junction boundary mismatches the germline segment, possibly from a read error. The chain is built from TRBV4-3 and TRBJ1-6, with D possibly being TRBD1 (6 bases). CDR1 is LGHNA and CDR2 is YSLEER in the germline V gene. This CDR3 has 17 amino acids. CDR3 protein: CASSQERWLRGNSPLHF. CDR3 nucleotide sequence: TGCGCCAGCAGTCAAGAAAGATGGCTCAGGGGTAATTCACCCCTCCACTTT.

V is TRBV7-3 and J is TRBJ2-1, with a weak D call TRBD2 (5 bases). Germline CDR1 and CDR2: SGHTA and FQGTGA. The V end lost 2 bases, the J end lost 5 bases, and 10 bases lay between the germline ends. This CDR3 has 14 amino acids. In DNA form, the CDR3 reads TGTGCCAGCAGCTTAGGGTCGGGAAACAATGAGCAGTTCTTC. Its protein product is CASSLGSGNNEQFF.

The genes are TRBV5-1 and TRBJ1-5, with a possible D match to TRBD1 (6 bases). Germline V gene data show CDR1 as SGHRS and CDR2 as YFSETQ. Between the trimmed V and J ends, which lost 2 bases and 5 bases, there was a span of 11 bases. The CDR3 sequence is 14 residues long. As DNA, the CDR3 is TGCGCCAGCAGCTTTGGGGGCGTTGATCAGCCCCAGCATTTT. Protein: CASSFGGVDQPQHF.

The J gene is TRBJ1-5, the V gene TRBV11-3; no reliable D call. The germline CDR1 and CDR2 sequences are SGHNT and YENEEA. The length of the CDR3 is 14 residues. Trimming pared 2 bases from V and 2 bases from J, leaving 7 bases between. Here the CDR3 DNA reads TGTGCCAGCAGCTTATTTTATGGCAATCAGCCCCAGCATTTT. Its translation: CASSLFYGNQPQHF.

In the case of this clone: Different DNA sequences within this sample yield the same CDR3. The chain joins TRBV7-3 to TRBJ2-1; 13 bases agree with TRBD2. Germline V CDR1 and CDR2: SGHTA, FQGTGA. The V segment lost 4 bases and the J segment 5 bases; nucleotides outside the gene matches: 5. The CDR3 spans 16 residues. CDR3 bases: TGTGCCAGCAGCTCCCACGGACTAGCGGGGGACAATGAGCAGTTCTTC. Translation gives CASSSHGLAGDNEQFF.

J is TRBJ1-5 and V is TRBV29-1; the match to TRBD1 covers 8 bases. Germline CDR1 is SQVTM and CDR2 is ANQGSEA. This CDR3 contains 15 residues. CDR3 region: CRRVGQEIGNQPQHF. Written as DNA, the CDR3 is TGCAGGAGGGTGGGACAGGAGATTGGCAATCAGCCCCAGCATTTT.

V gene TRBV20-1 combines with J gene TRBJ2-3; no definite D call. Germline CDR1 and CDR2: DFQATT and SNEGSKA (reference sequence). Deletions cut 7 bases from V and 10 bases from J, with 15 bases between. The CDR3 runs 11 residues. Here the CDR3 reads CSVFSHYPQYF. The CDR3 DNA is TGCAGTGTCTTCTCACATTATCCGCAGTATTTT.

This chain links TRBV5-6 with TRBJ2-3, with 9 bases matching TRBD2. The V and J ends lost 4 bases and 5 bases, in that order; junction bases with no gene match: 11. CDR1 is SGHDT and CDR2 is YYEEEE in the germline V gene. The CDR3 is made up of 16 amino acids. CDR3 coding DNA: TGTGCCAGCAGCCCAGAGCGGGGGGTCGGGGGAGATACGCAGTATTTT. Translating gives CASSPERGVGGDTQYF.

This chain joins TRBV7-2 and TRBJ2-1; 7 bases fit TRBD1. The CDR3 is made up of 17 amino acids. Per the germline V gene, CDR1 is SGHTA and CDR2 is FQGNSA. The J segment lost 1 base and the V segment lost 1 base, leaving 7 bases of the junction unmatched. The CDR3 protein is CASSLGQGPLSYNEQFF. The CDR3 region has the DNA TGTGCCAGCAGCTTAGGACAGGGTCCCTTATCCTACAATGAGCAGTTCTTC.

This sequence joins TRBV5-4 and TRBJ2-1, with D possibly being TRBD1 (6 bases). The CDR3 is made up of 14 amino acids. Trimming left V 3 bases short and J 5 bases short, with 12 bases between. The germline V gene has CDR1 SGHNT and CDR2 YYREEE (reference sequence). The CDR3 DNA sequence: TGTGCCAGCAGCTCCCAGACAGGCGACAATGAGCAGTTCTTC. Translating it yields CASSSQTGDNEQFF.

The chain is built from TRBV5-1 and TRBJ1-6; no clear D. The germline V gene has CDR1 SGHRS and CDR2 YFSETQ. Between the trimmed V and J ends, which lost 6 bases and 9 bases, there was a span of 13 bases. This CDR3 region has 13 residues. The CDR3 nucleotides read TGCGCCAGCAAACACGAAAGTTCTTCACCCCTCCACTTT. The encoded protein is CASKHESSSPLHF. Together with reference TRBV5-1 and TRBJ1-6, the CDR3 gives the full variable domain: KAGVTQTPRYLIKTRGQQVTLSCSPISGHRSVSWYQQTPGQGLQFLFEYFSETQRNKGNFPGRFSGRQFSNSRSEMNVSTLELGDSALYLCASKHESSSPLHFGNGTRLTVT.

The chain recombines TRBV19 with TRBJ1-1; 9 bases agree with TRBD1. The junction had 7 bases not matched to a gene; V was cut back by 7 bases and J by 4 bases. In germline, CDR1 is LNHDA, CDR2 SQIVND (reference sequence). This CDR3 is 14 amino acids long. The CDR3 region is CASKTGGGSTEAFF. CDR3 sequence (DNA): TGTGCCAGTAAGACAGGGGGGGGGAGCACTGAAGCTTTCTTT.

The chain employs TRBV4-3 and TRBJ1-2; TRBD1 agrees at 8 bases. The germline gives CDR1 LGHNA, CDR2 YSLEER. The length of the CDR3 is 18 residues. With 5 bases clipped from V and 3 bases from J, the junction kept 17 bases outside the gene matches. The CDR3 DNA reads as TGCGCCAGCAGCTCCCAACTCAATACAGGGGGTCTAGACTATGGCTACACCTTC. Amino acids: CASSSQLNTGGLDYGYTF.

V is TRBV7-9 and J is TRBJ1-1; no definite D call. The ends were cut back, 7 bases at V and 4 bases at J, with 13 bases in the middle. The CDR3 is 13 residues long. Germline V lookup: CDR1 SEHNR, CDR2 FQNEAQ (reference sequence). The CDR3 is CASMREEGTEAFF. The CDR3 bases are TGTGCCAGCATGCGGGAAGAGGGCACTGAAGCTTTCTTT.

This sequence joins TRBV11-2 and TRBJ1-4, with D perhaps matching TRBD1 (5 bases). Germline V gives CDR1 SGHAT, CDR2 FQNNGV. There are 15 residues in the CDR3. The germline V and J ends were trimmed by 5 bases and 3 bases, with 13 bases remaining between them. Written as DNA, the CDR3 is TGTGCCAGCAGCGGAGGTCGGGGGGCTAATGAAAAACTGTTTTTT. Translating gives CASSGGRGANEKLFF.

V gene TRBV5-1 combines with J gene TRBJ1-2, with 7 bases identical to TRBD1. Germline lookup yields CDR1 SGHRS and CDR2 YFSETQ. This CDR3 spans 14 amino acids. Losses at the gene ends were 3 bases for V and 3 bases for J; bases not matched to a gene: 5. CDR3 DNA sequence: TGCGCCAGCAGCTCCGGGGACAGCCACTATGGCTACACCTTC. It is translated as CASSSGDSHYGYTF.

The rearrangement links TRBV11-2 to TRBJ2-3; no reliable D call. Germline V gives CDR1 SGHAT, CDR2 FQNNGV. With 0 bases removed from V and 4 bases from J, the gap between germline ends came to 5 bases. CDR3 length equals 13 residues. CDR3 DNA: TGTGCCAGCAGCTTAGACAGGTCAGATACGCAGTATTTT. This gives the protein CASSLDRSDTQYF.

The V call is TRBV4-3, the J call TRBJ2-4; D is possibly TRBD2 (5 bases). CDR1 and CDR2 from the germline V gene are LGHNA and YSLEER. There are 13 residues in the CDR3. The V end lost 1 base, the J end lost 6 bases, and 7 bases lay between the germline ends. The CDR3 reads CASSQVAGNIQYF. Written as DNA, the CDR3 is TGCGCCAGCAGCCAAGTTGCGGGAAACATTCAGTACTTC.

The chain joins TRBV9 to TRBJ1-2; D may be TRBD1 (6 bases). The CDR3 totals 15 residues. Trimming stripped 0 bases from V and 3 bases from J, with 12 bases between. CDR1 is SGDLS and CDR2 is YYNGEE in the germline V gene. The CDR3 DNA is TGTGCCAGCAGCGTAGCTAGAGCAGGGGACTATGGCTACACCTTC. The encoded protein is CASSVARAGDYGYTF.

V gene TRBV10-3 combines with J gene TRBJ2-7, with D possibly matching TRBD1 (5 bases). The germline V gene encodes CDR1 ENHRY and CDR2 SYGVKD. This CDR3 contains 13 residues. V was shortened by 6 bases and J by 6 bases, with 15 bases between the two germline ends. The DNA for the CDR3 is TGTGCCATCAGGGCAGGGATCCTCTCCGAGCAGTACTTC. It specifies CAIRAGILSEQYF.